The present entry profiles one TCR beta chain with its context. This specimen comes from a study of cytomegalovirus exposure and HLA in healthy donors. CDR1 and CDR2 from the germline V gene are LNHDA and SQIVND (reference sequence). The CDR3 is made up of 13 amino acids. V was clipped by 5 bases and J by 3 bases, with 8 bases between them. Researchers ran the PCR with 60 Vbeta and 13 Jbeta primers. Measured with immunoSEQ multiplex PCR; TCRdb has only the in-frame clones, and not every one. Here the sample spans 140,000 to 150,000 clones, roughly four fifths being singletons. V and J are TRBV19 and TRBJ1-5; D gene uncertain. Material: PBMCs. This clonotype was obtained from a man aged 25-45 years in good health and CMV-seronegative. The CDR3, as DNA: TGTGCCAGTAGTGAGTCCGCCAATCAGCCCCAGCATTTT. Protein sequence: CASSESANQPQHF.